The T cell receptor (beta chain) under discussion was sequenced for a study of T cells in Graves' hyperthyroidism and ophthalmopathy. General study findings and limits: Stable hyperthyroidism and ophthalmopathy were separated using 13 V-J signatures. The majority of expanded thyroid clonotypes above 0.001 also appeared in blood.

Amplified regions were TCR beta CDR3 sequences from RNA transcripts. HTBI primers were employed in a first-round RT-PCR of the TCR CDR3. TCRdb re-derived calls from the multiplex PCR reads in MiXCR, one entry per CDR3 protein. In the table there are 370,000 or so distinct CDR3 sequences, 15% to 19% of which are singletons. In this sample, this clonotype turned up a few times. Its antigen is currently unknown. This receptor was obtained from a woman between 18 and 30 years old with Graves' hyperthyroidism that later progressed to Graves' ophthalmopathy. Sample: blood.

The CDR3 DNA reads TGTGCCAGCTCACCGTCTTGGGGGACAGGGTACAATGAGCAGTTCTTC. Its protein product is CASSPSWGTGYNEQFF. V usage is TRBV18 and J usage is TRBJ2-1, with 9 bases fitting TRBD1. The germline V gene has CDR1 KGHSH and CDR2 LQKENI. V shed 3 bases and J 4 bases; nucleotides not matched to a gene: 7. This CDR3 contains 16 residues.